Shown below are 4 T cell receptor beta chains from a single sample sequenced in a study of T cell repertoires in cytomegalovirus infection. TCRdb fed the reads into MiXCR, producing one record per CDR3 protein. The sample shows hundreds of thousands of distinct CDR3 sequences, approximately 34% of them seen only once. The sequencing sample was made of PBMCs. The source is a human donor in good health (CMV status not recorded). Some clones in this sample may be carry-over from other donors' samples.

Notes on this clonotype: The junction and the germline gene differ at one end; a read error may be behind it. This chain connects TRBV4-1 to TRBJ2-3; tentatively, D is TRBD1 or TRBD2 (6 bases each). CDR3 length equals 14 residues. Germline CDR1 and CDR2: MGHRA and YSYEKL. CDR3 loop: CASSQGLGGDTQYF. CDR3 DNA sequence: TGTGCCAGCAGCCAGGGGCTGGGGGGAGATACGCAGTATTTT.

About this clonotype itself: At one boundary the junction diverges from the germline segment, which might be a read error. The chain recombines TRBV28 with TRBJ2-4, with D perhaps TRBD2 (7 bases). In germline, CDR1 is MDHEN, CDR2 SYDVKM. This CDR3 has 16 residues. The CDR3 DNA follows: TGTGACAGCAGTTTTCGCGGGGAGGGGGAGTTTAACATTCAGTACTTC. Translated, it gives CDSSFRGEGEFNIQYF.

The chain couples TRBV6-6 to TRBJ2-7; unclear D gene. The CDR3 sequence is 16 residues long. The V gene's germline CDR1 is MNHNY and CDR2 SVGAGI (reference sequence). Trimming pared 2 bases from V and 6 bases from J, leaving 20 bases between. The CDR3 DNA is TGTGCCAGCAGTTACGGGAAGGGCCCCACGATCTCCGAGCAGTACTTC. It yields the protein CASSYGKGPTISEQYF.

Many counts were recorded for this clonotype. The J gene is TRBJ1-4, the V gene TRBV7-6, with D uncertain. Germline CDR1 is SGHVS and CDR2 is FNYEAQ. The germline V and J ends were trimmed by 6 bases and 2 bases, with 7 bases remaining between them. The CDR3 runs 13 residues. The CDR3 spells CASRGNTNEKLFF. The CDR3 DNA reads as TGTGCCAGCAGAGGAAATACTAATGAAAAACTGTTTTTT.